These 28 T cell receptor beta chains were all obtained from the same sample, sequenced in a study of technical replicates of blood from a few donors. Measured with immunoSEQ multiplex PCR; TCRdb has only the in-frame clones, and not every one. In the table there are roughly 56,000 clones, roughly 95% of which are singletons. The material sequenced was PBMCs. Receptors were obtained from a human donor in good health. Some clones in this sample may be carry-over from other donors' samples.

The genes are TRBV4-1 and TRBJ2-1; D is unresolved. The CDR3 consists of 14 residues. Trimming pared 6 bases from V and 4 bases from J, leaving 13 bases between. Germline CDR1 reads MGHRA; CDR2 reads YSYEKL. CDR3 in DNA: TGCGCCAGCAGGGGTGGTGGAGATTACAATGAGCAGTTCTTC. This translates into CASRGGGDYNEQFF.

The chain is built from TRBV5-1 and TRBJ1-2, with 7 positions matching TRBD1. Trimming cost V 4 bases and J 2 bases; bases outside gene matches: 5. This CDR3 has 14 amino acids. Germline V CDR1 and CDR2: SGHRS, YFSETQ. Here the CDR3 reads CASSPTTGNYGYTF. CDR3 bases: TGCGCCAGCAGCCCAACGACAGGGAACTATGGCTACACCTTC. The whole variable domain, remainder taken from reference TRBV5-1 and TRBJ1-2, is KAGVTQTPRYLIKTRGQQVTLSCSPISGHRSVSWYQQTPGQGLQFLFEYFSETQRNKGNFPGRFSGRQFSNSRSEMNVSTLELGDSALYLCASSPTTGNYGYTFGSGTRLTVV.

The chain is built from TRBV27 and TRBJ1-2, with 9 bases identical to TRBD1. The CDR3 is 18 amino acids. Germline trimming cut 6 bases from V and 5 bases from J; bases unmatched to any gene: 19. Germline loops: CDR1 MNHEY, CDR2 SMNVEV (reference sequence). CDR3 sequence reads: CASSEYSTPGTGRYGYTF. Written as DNA, the CDR3 is TGTGCCAGCAGCGAATACTCGACCCCCGGGACAGGGAGGTATGGCTACACCTTC.

The chain links TRBV19 to TRBJ2-2, with 7 bases aligning to TRBD1. V shed 6 bases, J shed 4 bases, and the junction held 5 bases outside the gene matches. The CDR3 totals 14 residues. Germline CDR1 and CDR2: LNHDA and SQIVND (reference sequence). As DNA, the CDR3 is TGTGCCAGTAGACCAACAGGGGCCACCGGGGAGCTGTTTTTT. Amino acid sequence: CASRPTGATGELFF.

The CDR3 DNA follows: TGTGCCAGCAGCGCGGGGGGGACATTGAATCAGCCCCAGCATTTT. This sequence encodes CASSAGGTLNQPQHF. The genes are TRBV9 and TRBJ1-5, with a possible D match to TRBD1 (6 bases). V was shortened by 3 bases and J by 4 bases, with 14 bases between the two germline ends. Germline V gene lookup returns CDR1 SGDLS and CDR2 YYNGEE. The CDR3 spans 15 residues.

This chain uses TRBV5-1 with TRBJ2-3, with D unresolved. The CDR3 consists of 12 residues. V dropped 0 bases and J dropped 6 bases, with 5 bases sitting between them. CDR1 and CDR2 from the germline V gene are SGHRS and YFSETQ. The CDR3 loop reads CASSLGSDTQYF. The CDR3 DNA is TGCGCCAGCAGCTTGGGTTCGGATACGCAGTATTTT.

J is TRBJ2-6 and V is TRBV4-1, with D possibly being TRBD1 (6 bases). Germline CDR1 and CDR2: MGHRA and YSYEKL. The CDR3 length is 18 residues. Trimming removed 3 bases from V and 5 bases from J, with 20 bases in between. CDR3: CASSQTGRTLQRANVLTF. CDR3 nucleotides: TGCGCCAGCAGCCAGACAGGCCGCACTCTTCAGAGGGCCAACGTCCTGACTTTC.

This chain uses TRBV7-8 with TRBJ1-5; D perhaps matches TRBD1 (6 bases). The CDR3 has 13 residues. Germline loops: CDR1 SGHVS, CDR2 FQNEAQ. With 3 bases removed from V and 4 bases from J, the gap between germline ends came to 7 bases. The CDR3 coding sequence is TGTGCCAGCAGCTTCAGGGGTAATCAGCCCCAGCATTTT. Encoded protein: CASSFRGNQPQHF.

J is TRBJ1-6 and V is TRBV6-5; 11 bases are a match to TRBD1. The CDR3 covers 14 residues. With 6 bases clipped from V and 9 bases from J, the junction kept 4 bases outside the gene matches. The germline gives CDR1 MNHEY, CDR2 SVGAGI. The CDR3 DNA sequence: TGTGCCAGCAGGCCGGGACAGGGGGTTTCACCCCTCCACTTT. Protein: CASRPGQGVSPLHF.

The gene calls are TRBV4-2 and TRBJ1-2; D is possibly TRBD1 (5 bases). The V gene lost 1 base and the J gene lost 2 bases, with 5 bases spanning the gap. In germline, CDR1 is LGHNA, CDR2 YNFKEQ. The CDR3 is 13 amino acids. As DNA, the CDR3 is TGTGCCAGCAGCCAAGGACAGAACTATGGCTACACCTTC. It is translated as CASSQGQNYGYTF.

CDR3 sequence: CSVWTNMNTEAFF. CDR3 DNA sequence: TGCAGCGTTTGGACAAATATGAACACTGAAGCTTTCTTT. This chain connects TRBV29-1 to TRBJ1-1; perhaps TRBD1 as D (5 bases). Trimming removed 5 bases from V and 0 bases from J, with 10 bases in between. There are 13 residues in the CDR3. In germline, CDR1 is SQVTM, CDR2 ANQGSEA.

V usage is TRBV5-1 and J usage is TRBJ1-1, with TRBD1 matching 10 bases. Germline CDR1 SGHRS, CDR2 YFSETQ. This CDR3 region has 17 residues. J gave up 3 bases and V 0 bases, and 8 bases lay outside the gene matches. The CDR3 nucleotides are TGCGCCAGCAGCTTGGCTCGGACAGGGGGGGGGTACACTGAAGCTTTCTTT. Residues: CASSLARTGGGYTEAFF.

The CDR3 sequence is CASSRDYPEKLFF. The CDR3 DNA reads as TGTGCCAGCTCCCGGGACTATCCTGAAAAACTGTTTTTT. The genes are TRBV11-1 and TRBJ1-4, with a tentative D call TRBD1 (5 bases). V lost 8 bases and J 7 bases, leaving 14 bases between the germline ends. The CDR3 consists of 13 residues. CDR1 SGHAT and CDR2 FQDESV come from the germline V gene (reference sequence).

In this sample, this clone turned up once. Other DNA sequences in the sample encode the same CDR3. V gene TRBV5-1 combines with J gene TRBJ1-1; D is perhaps TRBD1 (5 bases). V was clipped by 1 base and J by 4 bases, with 17 bases between them. Germline V CDR1 and CDR2: SGHRS, YFSETQ. The CDR3 is made up of 16 amino acids. The CDR3 sequence: CASSLILGGRGTEAFF. In DNA, the CDR3 is TGCGCCAGCAGCTTGATTTTGGGGGGTAGGGGCACTGAAGCTTTCTTT.

The rearrangement joins TRBV5-1 to TRBJ2-1; 10 positions agree with TRBD2. The J segment lost 1 base and the V segment lost 3 bases, leaving 1 base of the junction unmatched. In germline, CDR1 is SGHRS, CDR2 YFSETQ. The CDR3 is 15 amino acids. The CDR3 sequence: CASSSTSGSYNEQFF. The DNA for the CDR3 is TGCGCCAGCAGCTCGACTAGCGGGTCCTACAATGAGCAGTTCTTC.

V gene TRBV6-5 combines with J gene TRBJ1-1; TRBD1 might be the D (6 bases). The length of the CDR3 is 15 residues. Germline loops: CDR1 MNHEY, CDR2 SVGAGI. V lost 5 bases and J lost 5, with 18 bases in between. The CDR3: CASSPKILRGTEAFF. Here the CDR3 DNA reads TGTGCCAGCAGTCCCAAGATCCTTAGGGGGACTGAAGCTTTCTTT.

The rearrangement joins TRBV14 to TRBJ2-7; the D gene is possibly TRBD2 (6 bases). CDR1 is SGHDN, CDR2 FVKESK, per germline. Trimming shortened V by 4 bases and J by 6 bases, and 13 bases separated the two germline ends. CDR3 length equals 13 residues. The CDR3 DNA sequence: TGTGCCAGCAGCCCGGCCGGGAGCCGCGAGCAGTACTTC. Its translation: CASSPAGSREQYF.

This chain connects TRBV7-9 to TRBJ1-1; perhaps TRBD1 as D (6 bases). The germline V gene encodes CDR1 SEHNR and CDR2 FQNEAQ (reference sequence). V lost 0 bases, J lost 3 bases, and 11 bases lay in between. The CDR3 totals 15 residues. CDR3 residues: CASSLAAGAYTEAFF. The CDR3 DNA is TGTGCCAGCAGCTTAGCCGCAGGGGCCTACACTGAAGCTTTCTTT.

V is TRBV5-4 and J is TRBJ2-7; D may be TRBD2 (6 bases). The germline V gene encodes CDR1 SGHNT and CDR2 YYREEE (reference sequence). The CDR3 is made up of 15 amino acids. Trimming took off 0 bases at V and 3 bases at J, with 13 bases between the two ends. The CDR3: CASSLGGDPLYEQYF. CDR3 nucleotides: TGTGCCAGCAGCTTGGGGGGGGACCCTCTCTACGAGCAGTACTTC. Together with reference TRBV5-4 and TRBJ2-7, the CDR3 gives the full variable domain: ETGVTQSPTHLIKTRGQQVTLRCSSQSGHNTVSWYQQALGQGPQFIFQYYREEENGRGNFPPRFSGLQFPNYSSELNVNALELDDSALYLCASSLGGDPLYEQYFGPGTRLTVT.

The rearrangement uses TRBV5-4 and TRBJ1-1; 8 bases match TRBD1. CDR1 and CDR2 (germline): SGHNT, YYREEE (reference sequence). The CDR3 runs 15 residues. Trimming at V came to 0 bases and at J to 5 bases, leaving 6 bases not matched to a gene. CDR3 sequence (DNA): TGTGCCAGCAGCTTGGTACAGGGGGTGGGAACTGAAGCTTTCTTT. The encoded protein is CASSLVQGVGTEAFF. The full variable domain, with the rest looked up from reference TRBV5-4 and TRBJ1-1, is ETGVTQSPTHLIKTRGQQVTLRCSSQSGHNTVSWYQQALGQGPQFIFQYYREEENGRGNFPPRFSGLQFPNYSSELNVNALELDDSALYLCASSLVQGVGTEAFFGQGTRLTVV.

This chain joins TRBV12-5 and TRBJ2-2; tentative D call: TRBD1 (5 bases). V was clipped by 0 bases and J by 8 bases, with 7 bases between them. The CDR3 is 13 residues long. Looked up from germline, CDR1 is LGHNT and CDR2 is FRNRAP. CDR3 bases: TGTGCTAGTGGTTTGGTAGGGGCAGGGGAGCTGTTTTTT. This codes for CASGLVGAGELFF.

This chain connects TRBV2 to TRBJ2-1, with D perhaps TRBD1 (6 bases). This CDR3 spans 16 amino acids. Germline lookup yields CDR1 SNHLY and CDR2 FYNNEI. The V end lost 7 bases, the J end lost 4 bases, and 20 bases lay between the germline ends. The CDR3 region is CASTDDGQPKYNEQFF. In DNA form, the CDR3 reads TGTGCCAGCACCGATGATGGACAGCCAAAATACAATGAGCAGTTCTTC.

This clone appeared a single time. The rearrangement links TRBV4-3 to TRBJ2-3, with D maybe TRBD2 (6 bases). The CDR3 is 14 residues long. From germline, CDR1 is LGHNA and CDR2 YSLEER. V lost 2 bases to trimming and J lost 6 bases, with 12 bases between them. As DNA, the CDR3 is TGCGCCAGCAGCCAAAAGGGCGGGAAGGATACGCAGTATTTT. Its translation: CASSQKGGKDTQYF.

This clone was counted a single time. The gene calls are TRBV25-1 and TRBJ2-5; 11 positions match TRBD2. J lost 2 bases, V lost 2 bases, and 4 bases had no gene match. This CDR3 is 16 amino acids long. The germline gives CDR1 MGHDK, CDR2 SYGVNS. The CDR3 is CASSELAGGPQETQYF. In DNA form, the CDR3 reads TGTGCCAGCAGTGAACTAGCGGGGGGACCTCAAGAGACCCAGTACTTC.

V and J are TRBV5-1 and TRBJ2-5, with D perhaps TRBD1 (6 bases). The CDR3 contains 13 residues. The germline V gene has CDR1 SGHRS and CDR2 YFSETQ. Trimming left V 0 bases short and J 5 bases short, with 8 bases between. CDR3 coding DNA: TGCGCCAGCAGCTTGGGCAGGGGTGAGACCCAGTACTTC. It is translated as CASSLGRGETQYF.

The chain has TRBV5-4 and TRBJ2-7; TRBD1 matches at 10 bases. This CDR3 is 14 amino acids long. The V segment lost 3 bases and the J segment 4 bases; nucleotides outside the gene matches: 4. Germline CDR1 is SGHNT and CDR2 is YYREEE (reference sequence). This CDR3 is CASSSRDRGYEQYF. CDR3 nucleotides: TGTGCCAGCAGCTCCCGGGACAGGGGTTACGAGCAGTACTTC.

The chain has TRBV14 and TRBJ1-1, with TRBD1 identical over 7 bases. The V segment lost 4 bases and the J segment 8 bases; nucleotides outside the gene matches: 16. Germline CDR1 and CDR2: SGHDN and FVKESK. The CDR3 has 16 residues. CDR3 DNA: TGTGCCAGCAGCCTATCAGGGGGAACAGGCCGCAAGGAAGCTTTCTTT. Protein sequence: CASSLSGGTGRKEAFF.

V gene TRBV7-8 combines with J gene TRBJ2-7; D not certain. The V end was cut by 1 base, the J end by 5 bases, with 6 bases between. Germline CDR1 is SGHVS and CDR2 is FQNEAQ. This CDR3 has 12 amino acids. This chain's CDR3 is CASSLDPDEQYF. The CDR3 region has the DNA TGTGCCAGCAGCTTAGACCCGGACGAGCAGTACTTC.